Sequencing of this TCR beta chain was carried out in a study of cytomegalovirus exposure and HLA in healthy donors. Across the study: Samples from HLA-typed donors yielded around 79 million unique TCRs in an early data release.

Study-wide findings and caveats: Prediction of most subjects' HLA-A and HLA-B alleles by TCR beta sequences was reportedly accurate. It is likely that the observed cluster of highly shared sequence variants was a sequencing artifact.

It was healthy bone marrow donors who served as donors. On this clone itself: The antigen remains unidentified.

The CDR3 sequence is 15 residues long. In germline, CDR1 is SEHNR, CDR2 FQNEAQ (reference sequence). After removal of 1 base from V and 2 bases from J, the junction contained 0 bases not matched to a gene. The study ran its PCR with 60 Vbeta and 13 Jbeta primers. The assay was immunoSEQ multiplex PCR, and TCRdb's table has in-frame clones only and misses some. In the table there are 100,000 to 150,000 clones, 75% of which are singletons. The TCR comes from a woman aged 45-65 years in good health and CMV-seronegative. The sample consisted of PBMCs. The chain is built from TRBV7-9 and TRBJ1-4; 8 bases map to TRBD1. This CDR3 reads CASSLGTGTNEKLFF. The CDR3 nucleotides read TGTGCCAGCAGCTTAGGGACAGGGACTAATGAAAAACTGTTTTTT.